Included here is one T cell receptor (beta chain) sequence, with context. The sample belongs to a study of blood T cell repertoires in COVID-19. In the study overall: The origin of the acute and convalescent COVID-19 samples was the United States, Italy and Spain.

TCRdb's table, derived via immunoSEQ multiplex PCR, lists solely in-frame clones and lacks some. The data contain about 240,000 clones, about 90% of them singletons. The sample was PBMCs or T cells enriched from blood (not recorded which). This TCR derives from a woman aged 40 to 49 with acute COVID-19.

The CDR3 coding sequence is TGTGCCAGCAGTCTCAGGGACTCATTGAACTCCTACAATGAGCAGTTCTTC. Protein sequence: CASSLRDSLNSYNEQFF. The chain is built from TRBV6-6 and TRBJ2-1; possible D gene TRBD2, 6 bases. The CDR3 is 17 residues long. The ends were cut back, 5 bases at V and 0 bases at J, with 17 bases in the middle. CDR1 is MNHNY, CDR2 SVGAGI, per germline (reference sequence).